This T cell receptor beta chain appears in the sequencing data of a study of human T cells and chemical hapten exposure. Via MiXCR, TCRdb re-called the RACE reads, giving one row per CDR3 protein. The table shows over 35,000 distinct CDR3 sequences, with around 9% occurring only once. V shed 8 bases, J shed 6 bases, and the junction held 7 bases outside the gene matches. Germline V lookup: CDR1 LNHDA, CDR2 SQIVND (reference sequence). The CDR3 runs to 13 residues. The time point was: patch test 2, 6 weeks after DPC sensitization. Regarding treatment: therapeutic diphenylcyclopropenone sensitization with weekly scalp DPC. This clonotype was counted ten times or more.

The input for sequencing was whole blood, taken in connection with sensitization to the hapten diphenylcyclopropenone (DPC). This clonotype originated in a woman aged 40 to 50 with alopecia areata. Some clones in this sample may be carry-over from other donors' samples. The chain employs TRBV19 and TRBJ1-5, with 7 bases identical to TRBD1. The CDR3 DNA reads TGTGCCAGTCGAGACAGGGAAAGTCAGCCCCAGCATTTT. Translating gives CASRDRESQPQHF.